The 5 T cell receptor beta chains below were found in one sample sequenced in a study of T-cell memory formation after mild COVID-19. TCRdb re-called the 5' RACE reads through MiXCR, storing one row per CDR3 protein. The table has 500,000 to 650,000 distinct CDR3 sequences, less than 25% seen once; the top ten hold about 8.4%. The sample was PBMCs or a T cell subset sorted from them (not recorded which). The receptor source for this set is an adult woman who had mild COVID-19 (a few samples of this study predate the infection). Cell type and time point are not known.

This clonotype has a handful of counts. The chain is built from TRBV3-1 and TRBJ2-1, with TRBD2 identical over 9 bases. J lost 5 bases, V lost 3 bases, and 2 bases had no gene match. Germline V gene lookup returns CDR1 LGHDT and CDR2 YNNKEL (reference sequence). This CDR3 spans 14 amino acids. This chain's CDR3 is CASSHGTSHNEQFF. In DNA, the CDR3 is TGTGCCAGCAGCCATGGGACTAGCCACAATGAGCAGTTCTTC.

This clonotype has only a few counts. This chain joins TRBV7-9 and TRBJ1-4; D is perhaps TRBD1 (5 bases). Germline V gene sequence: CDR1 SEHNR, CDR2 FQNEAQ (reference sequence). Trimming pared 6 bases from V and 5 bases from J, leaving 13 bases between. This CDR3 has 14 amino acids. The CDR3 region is CASSFGTPNEKLFF. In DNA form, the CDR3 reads TGTGCCAGCAGTTTCGGGACCCCCAATGAAAAACTGTTTTTT.

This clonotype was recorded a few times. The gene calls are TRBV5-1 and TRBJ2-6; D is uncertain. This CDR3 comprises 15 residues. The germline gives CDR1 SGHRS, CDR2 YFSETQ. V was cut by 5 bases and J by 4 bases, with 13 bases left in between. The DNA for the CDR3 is TGCGCCAGCAGAGATACAGCTTCCGGGGCCAACGTCCTGACTTTC. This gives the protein CASRDTASGANVLTF.

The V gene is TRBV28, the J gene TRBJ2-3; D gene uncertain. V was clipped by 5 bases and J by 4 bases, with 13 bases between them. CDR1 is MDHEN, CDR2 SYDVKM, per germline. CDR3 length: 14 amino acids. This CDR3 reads CASSVKGSPDTQYF. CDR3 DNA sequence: TGTGCCAGCAGTGTGAAGGGATCCCCAGATACGCAGTATTTT.

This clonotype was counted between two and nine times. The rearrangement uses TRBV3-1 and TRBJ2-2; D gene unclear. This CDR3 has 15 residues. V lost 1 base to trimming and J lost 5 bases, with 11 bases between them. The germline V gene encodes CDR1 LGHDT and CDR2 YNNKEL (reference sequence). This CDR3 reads CASSQGTGWTGELFF. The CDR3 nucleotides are TGTGCCAGCAGCCAAGGTACTGGATGGACCGGGGAGCTGTTTTTT.